The 2 T cell receptor beta chains below were found in one sample sequenced in a study of STAT3 mutations in large granular lymphocyte leukemia. Study outcomes and limitations: Every T-cell large granular lymphocyte leukemia patient had at least one immunodominant TCR beta clonotype.

Libraries were prepared by immunoSEQ multiplex PCR; TCRdb keeps only in-frame clonotypes and omits some of them. The sample contains about 4,400 clones, 80% to 85% of which appear only once. Antigens of these TCRs are unknown. The specimen sequenced was peripheral blood mononuclear cells. The receptors derive from a middle-aged man with T-cell large granular lymphocyte leukemia. Some clones in this sample may be carry-over from other donors' samples.

The rearrangement links TRBV30 to TRBJ1-1, with D possibly TRBD1 on 5 matching bases. Trimming removed 3 bases at V and 4 bases at J, with 12 bases between. CDR1 is GTSNPN and CDR2 is SVGIG in the germline V gene (reference sequence). The CDR3 spans 13 residues. This chain's CDR3 is CAWRRGSGTEAFF. Here the CDR3 DNA reads TGTGCCTGGAGGCGGGGGTCGGGCACTGAAGCTTTCTTT.

A single count supports this clone. The genes are TRBV27 and TRBJ1-1, with 8 nucleotides matching TRBD1. The germline V gene has CDR1 MNHEY and CDR2 SMNVEV (reference sequence). V shed 6 bases and J 2 bases; nucleotides not matched to a gene: 14. The CDR3 is 17 amino acids. The CDR3 reads CASRGQVLGVLNTEAFF. In nucleotides, the CDR3 is TGTGCCAGCAGGGGACAGGTTTTGGGGGTACTAAACACTGAAGCTTTCTTT.